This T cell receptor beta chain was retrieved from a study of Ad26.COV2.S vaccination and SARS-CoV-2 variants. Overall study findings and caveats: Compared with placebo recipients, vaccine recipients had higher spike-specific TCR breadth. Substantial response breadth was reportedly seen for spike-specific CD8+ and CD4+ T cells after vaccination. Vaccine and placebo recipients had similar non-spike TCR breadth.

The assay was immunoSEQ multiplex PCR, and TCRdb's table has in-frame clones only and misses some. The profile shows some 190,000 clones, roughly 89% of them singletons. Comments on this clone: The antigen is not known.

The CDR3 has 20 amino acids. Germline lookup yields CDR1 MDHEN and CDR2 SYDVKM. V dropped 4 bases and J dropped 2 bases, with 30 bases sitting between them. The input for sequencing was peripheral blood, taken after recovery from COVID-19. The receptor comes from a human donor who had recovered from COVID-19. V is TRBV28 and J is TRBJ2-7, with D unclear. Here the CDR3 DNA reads TGTGCCAGCAGTTCCTCAATATATGCCCCGTACAGAGCCGGAGCCTACGAGCAGTACTTC. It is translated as CASSSSIYAPYRAGAYEQYF.